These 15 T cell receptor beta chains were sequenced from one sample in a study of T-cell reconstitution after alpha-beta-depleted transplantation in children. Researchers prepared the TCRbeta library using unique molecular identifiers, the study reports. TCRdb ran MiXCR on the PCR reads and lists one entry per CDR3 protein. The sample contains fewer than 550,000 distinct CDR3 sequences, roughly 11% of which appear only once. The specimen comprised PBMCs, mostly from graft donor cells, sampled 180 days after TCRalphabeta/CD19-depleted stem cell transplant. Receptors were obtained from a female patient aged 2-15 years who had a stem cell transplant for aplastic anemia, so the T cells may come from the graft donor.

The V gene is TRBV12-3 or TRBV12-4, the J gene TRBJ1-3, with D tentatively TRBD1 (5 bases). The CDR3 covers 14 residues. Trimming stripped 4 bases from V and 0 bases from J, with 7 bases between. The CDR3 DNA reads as TGTGCCAGCAGTTGGGGGACCTCTGGAAACACCATATATTTT. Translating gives CASSWGTSGNTIYF.

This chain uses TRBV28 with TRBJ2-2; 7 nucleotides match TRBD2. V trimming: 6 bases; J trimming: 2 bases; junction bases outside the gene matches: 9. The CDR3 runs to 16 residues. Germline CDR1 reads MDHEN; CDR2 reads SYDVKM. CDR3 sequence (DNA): TGTGCCAGCAGGGGTCTGGAGCGGGGCAACACCGGGGAGCTGTTTTTT. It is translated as CASRGLERGNTGELFF. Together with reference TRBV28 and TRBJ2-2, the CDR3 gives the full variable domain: DVKVTQSSRYLVKRTGEKVFLECVQDMDHENMFWYRQDPGLGLRLIYFSYDVKMKEKGDIPEGYSVSREKKERFSLILESASTNQTSMYLCASRGLERGNTGELFFGEGSRLTVL.

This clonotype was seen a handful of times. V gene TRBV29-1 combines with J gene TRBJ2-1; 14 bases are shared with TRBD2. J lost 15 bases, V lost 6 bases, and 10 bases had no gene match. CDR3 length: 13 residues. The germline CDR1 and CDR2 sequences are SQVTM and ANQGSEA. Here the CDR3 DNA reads TGCAGCGTGCCCGGGACTAGCGGGGGAGGGTGGTTCTTC. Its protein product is CSVPGTSGGGWFF.

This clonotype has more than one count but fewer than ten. In DNA, the CDR3 is TGCGCCAGCAGCCACTTACTAGCGGATGAGCAGTTCTTC. It translates to CASSHLLADEQFF. This chain connects TRBV4-3 to TRBJ2-1; the match to TRBD2 covers 8 bases. V was clipped by 3 bases and J by 8 bases; unmatched bases: 3. Germline V gene data show CDR1 as LGHNA and CDR2 as YSLEER. The CDR3 contains 13 residues.

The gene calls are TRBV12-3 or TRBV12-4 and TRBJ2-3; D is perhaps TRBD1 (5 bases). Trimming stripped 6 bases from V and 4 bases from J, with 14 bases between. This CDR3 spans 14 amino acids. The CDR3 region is CASRSKGPADTQYF. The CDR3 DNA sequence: TGTGCCAGCAGGTCCAAGGGGCCAGCAGATACGCAGTATTTT.

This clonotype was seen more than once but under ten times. The DNA of the CDR3 is TGTGCCAGTAGTATGGGACAGCCGATTAACTATGGCTACACCTTC. Amino acid sequence: CASSMGQPINYGYTF. This sequence joins TRBV19 and TRBJ1-2; 7 nucleotides line up with TRBD1. The germline V gene encodes CDR1 LNHDA and CDR2 SQIVND (reference sequence). Trimming cost V 3 bases and J 1 base; bases outside gene matches: 5. CDR3 length: 15 residues. Supplemented by reference TRBV19 and TRBJ1-2, the full variable domain reads DGGITQSPKYLFRKEGQNVTLSCEQNLNHDAMYWYRQDPGQGLRLIYYSQIVNDFQKGDIAEGYSVSREKKESFPLTVTSAQKNPTAFYLCASSMGQPINYGYTFGSGTRLTVV.

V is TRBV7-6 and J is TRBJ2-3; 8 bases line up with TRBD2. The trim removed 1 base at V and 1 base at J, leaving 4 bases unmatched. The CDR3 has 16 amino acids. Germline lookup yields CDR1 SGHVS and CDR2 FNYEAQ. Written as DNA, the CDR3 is TGTGCCAGCAGCTTAGTCGGTAGCGGGGGCACAGATACGCAGTATTTT. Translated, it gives CASSLVGSGGTDTQYF.

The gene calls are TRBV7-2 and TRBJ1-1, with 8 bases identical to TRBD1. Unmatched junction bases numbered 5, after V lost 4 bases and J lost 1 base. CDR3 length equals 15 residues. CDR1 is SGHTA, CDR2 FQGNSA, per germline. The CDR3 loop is CASSSWTGPNTEAFF. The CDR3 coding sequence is TGTGCCAGCAGCTCCTGGACAGGGCCGAACACTGAAGCTTTCTTT.

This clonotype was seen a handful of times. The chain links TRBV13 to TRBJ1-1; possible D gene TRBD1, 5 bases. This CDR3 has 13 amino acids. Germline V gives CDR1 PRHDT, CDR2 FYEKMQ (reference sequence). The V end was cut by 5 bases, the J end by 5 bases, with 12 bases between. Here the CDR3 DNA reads TGTGCCAGCAGCCCCGCAGGGATGACTGAAGCTTTCTTT. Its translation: CASSPAGMTEAFF.

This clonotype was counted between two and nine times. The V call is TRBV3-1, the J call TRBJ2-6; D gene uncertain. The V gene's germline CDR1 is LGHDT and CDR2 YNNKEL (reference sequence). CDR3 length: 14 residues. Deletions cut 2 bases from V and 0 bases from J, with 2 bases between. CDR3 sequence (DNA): TGTGCCAGCAGCCAATACTCTGGGGCCAACGTCCTGACTTTC. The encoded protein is CASSQYSGANVLTF.

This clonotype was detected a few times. This CDR3 is CASSDVTSGSLNIQYF. The CDR3 DNA reads as TGCGCCAGCAGCGACGTGACTAGCGGGAGTTTAAACATTCAGTACTTC. The chain carries TRBV5-1 and TRBJ2-4, with 12 nucleotides matching TRBD2. The germline V gene has CDR1 SGHRS and CDR2 YFSETQ. The trim removed 4 bases at V and 6 bases at J, leaving 8 bases unmatched. CDR3 size: 16 residues.

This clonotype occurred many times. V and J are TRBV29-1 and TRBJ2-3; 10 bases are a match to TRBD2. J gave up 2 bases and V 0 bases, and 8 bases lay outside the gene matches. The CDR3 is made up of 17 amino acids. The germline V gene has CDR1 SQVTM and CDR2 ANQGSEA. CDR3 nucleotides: TGCAGCGTTGAAGATCCCGGGACTAGCGCCTACACAGATACGCAGTATTTT. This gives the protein CSVEDPGTSAYTDTQYF.

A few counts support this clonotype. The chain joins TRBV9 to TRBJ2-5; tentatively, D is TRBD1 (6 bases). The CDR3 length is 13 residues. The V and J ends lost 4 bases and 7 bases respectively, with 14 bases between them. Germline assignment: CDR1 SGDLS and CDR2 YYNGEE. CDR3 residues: CASSHSDRPTQYF. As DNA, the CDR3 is TGTGCCAGCAGCCACTCTGACAGGCCGACCCAGTACTTC.

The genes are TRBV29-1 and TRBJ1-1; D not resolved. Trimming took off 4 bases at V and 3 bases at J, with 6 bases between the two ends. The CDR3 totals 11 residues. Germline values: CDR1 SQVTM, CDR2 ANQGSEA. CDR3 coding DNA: TGCAGCGTTGCCACATACACTGAAGCTTTCTTT. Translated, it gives CSVATYTEAFF.

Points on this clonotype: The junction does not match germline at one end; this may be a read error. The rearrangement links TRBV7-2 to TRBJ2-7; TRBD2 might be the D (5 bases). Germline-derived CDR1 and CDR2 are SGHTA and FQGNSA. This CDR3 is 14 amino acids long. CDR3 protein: CASSLSAGLYVQYF. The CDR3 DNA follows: TGTGCCAGCAGCTTATCGGCGGGCCTCTACGTGCAGTACTTC.